Many counts were recorded for the clone carrying this TCR beta chain. Molecular barcoded adaptors covering alpha/delta and beta/gamma chains were used on approximately 400 ng RNA. MiXCR, run by TCRdb on the reads, gives a single entry per CDR3 protein. The table has about 130,000 distinct CDR3 sequences, under 15% seen once. The data derive from a study of read filtering for tumor transcriptome and immune sequencing. The wider study: Among patients, some 17 were male and 15 or so female, aged roughly 47 to 90 (mean approximately 71). Per sample, TCR-region reads ranged about 4 to 11 million by IR-seq, 85 to 1273 by RNA-seq.

The V end was cut by 3 bases, the J end by 7 bases, with 8 bases between. CDR1 and CDR2 from the germline V gene are SGHNT and YYREEE (reference sequence). This CDR3 comprises 13 residues. The rearrangement uses TRBV5-4 and TRBJ2-6, with D unresolved. The TCR sequence derives from a donor aged 40 or over with multiple myeloma. Sequenced input: a population of CD138-negative cells sorted from bone marrow. Here the CDR3 DNA reads TGTGCCAGCAGCTCCCAAGGAGCCAACGTCCTGACTTTC. Its translation is CASSSQGANVLTF.